This record looks at one T cell receptor beta chain sequence and its context. The assay was immunoSEQ multiplex PCR, and TCRdb's table has in-frame clones only and misses some. The data show about 120,000 clones, with over 80% seen just once and about 14% held by the top ten. The sample belongs to a study of T cell responses to AZD1222 COVID-19 vaccine. The CDR3 has 16 amino acids. Germline loops: CDR1 GTSNPN, CDR2 SVGIG (reference sequence). The ends were cut back, 3 bases at V and 1 base at J, with 18 bases in the middle. This specimen consisted of peripheral blood, obtained on day 0 of AZD1222 vaccination. The clonotype comes from an adult in good health. The rearrangement links TRBV30 to TRBJ1-1; D remains ambiguous. CDR3 coding DNA: TGTGCCTGGAGGGATAAATTTGCACGGACGAACACTGAAGCTTTCTTT. It yields the protein CAWRDKFARTNTEAFF.